One and the same sample provided the 9 T cell receptor beta chains below, sequenced in a study of T-cell memory formation after mild COVID-19. TCRdb analysed the 5' RACE reads with MiXCR anew, one entry per CDR3 protein. Of around 410,000 distinct CDR3 sequences in the sample, about 25% are singletons; the top ten hold about an eighth. The sample taken for sequencing was PBMCs or a T cell subset sorted from them (not recorded which). Every receptor here comes from an adult woman who had mild COVID-19 (a few samples of this study predate the infection). Cell type and time point are not known.

This clonotype occurred a few times. The chain joins TRBV25-1 to TRBJ2-6, with TRBD2 matching 8 bases. Germline CDR1 and CDR2: MGHDK and SYGVNS. CDR3 length equals 19 residues. V trimming: 1 base; J trimming: 2 bases; junction bases outside the gene matches: 10. CDR3 amino acids: CASSESARAGGTGANVLTF. CDR3 coding DNA: TGTGCCAGCAGTGAATCAGCCAGGGCGGGAGGTACTGGGGCCAACGTCCTGACTTTC.

The chain combines TRBV11-2 with TRBJ2-3, with D possibly called TRBD1 or TRBD2 (5 bases each). This CDR3 contains 15 residues. The germline CDR1 and CDR2 sequences are SGHAT and FQNNGV. Trimming took off 4 bases at V and 3 bases at J, with 14 bases between the two ends. The CDR3 protein is CASSSGTFATDTQYF. In DNA, the CDR3 is TGTGCCAGCAGCTCCGGGACCTTTGCTACAGATACGCAGTATTTT.

This chain joins TRBV12-3 or TRBV12-4 and TRBJ1-1; 8 positions match TRBD1. The CDR3 runs to 14 residues. Trimming removed 3 bases from V and 8 bases from J; junction bases left unmatched: 8. DNA of the CDR3: TGTGCCAGCAGTTTTCAGGGGGCGGATGTGGAAGCTTTCTTT. Its protein is CASSFQGADVEAFF.

The chain joins TRBV29-1 to TRBJ2-2, with D hard to call. The CDR3 has 13 residues. Germline loops: CDR1 SQVTM, CDR2 ANQGSEA. V shed 4 bases and J shed 4 bases, with 10 bases lying between them. The chain's CDR3 is CSVARISTGELFF. The CDR3 DNA reads TGCAGCGTTGCCAGGATTTCCACCGGGGAGCTGTTTTTT.

The chain links TRBV4-2 to TRBJ2-3, with 7 bases matching TRBD2. CDR1 LGHNA and CDR2 YNFKEQ come from the germline V gene. The V gene end was trimmed by 0 bases and the J gene end by 5 bases; junction bases not matched to a gene: 5. The CDR3 sequence is 15 residues long. This CDR3 reads CASSQERLAQDTQYF. CDR3 in DNA: TGTGCCAGCAGCCAAGAGAGACTAGCCCAAGATACGCAGTATTTT.

V gene TRBV29-1 combines with J gene TRBJ1-1; D uncertain. CDR3 length: 12 amino acids. V was cut by 0 bases and J by 7 bases, with 9 bases left in between. Germline CDR1 reads SQVTM; CDR2 reads ANQGSEA. CDR3 in amino acids: CSVEEGPGEAFF. The CDR3 DNA reads as TGCAGCGTTGAAGAAGGGCCAGGTGAAGCTTTCTTT.

The rearrangement links TRBV6-5 to TRBJ2-5; D is perhaps TRBD1 (5 bases). The CDR3 consists of 16 residues. Deletions cut 4 bases from V and 1 base from J, with 16 bases between. From germline, CDR1 is MNHEY and CDR2 SVGAGI. CDR3 nucleotides: TGTGCCAGCAGTTCCCTTTGGGGCACGATCCAAGAGACCCAGTACTTC. Protein sequence: CASSSLWGTIQETQYF.

The V gene is TRBV20-1, the J gene TRBJ1-6, with D possibly being TRBD1 (5 bases). Germline CDR1 is DFQATT and CDR2 is SNEGSKA (reference sequence). The V end was cut by 3 bases, the J end by 8 bases, with 17 bases between. This CDR3 is 15 amino acids long. This chain's CDR3 is CSASLGPLGDSPLHF. The CDR3 nucleotides read TGCAGTGCTAGTCTGGGCCCCCTAGGGGATTCACCCCTCCACTTT.

This clonotype was seen a few times. The rearrangement links TRBV5-1 to TRBJ1-1, with TRBD1 matching over 10 bases. The V gene end was trimmed by 4 bases and the J gene end by 0 bases; junction bases not matched to a gene: 12. The germline V gene has CDR1 SGHRS and CDR2 YFSETQ. There are 18 residues in the CDR3. The CDR3 protein is CASSDRDRGFGLNTEAFF. The CDR3 nucleotides are TGCGCCAGCAGCGACCGGGACAGGGGCTTCGGTCTGAACACTGAAGCTTTCTTT.